Each of the 15 T cell receptor beta chains below was sequenced from the same sample in a study of blood T cell repertoires in COVID-19. Assay used: immunoSEQ multiplex PCR; TCRdb lists only in-frame clones, some missing. The profile shows about 140,000 clones, around 83% of them singletons. The specimen sequenced was peripheral blood. These receptors were obtained from a woman aged 60 to 75 with acute or convalescent COVID-19.

V is TRBV6-2 or TRBV6-3 and J is TRBJ1-2, with a weak D call TRBD1 (6 bases). Per germline, CDR1 MNHEY and CDR2 SVGEGT. V dropped 5 bases and J dropped 0 bases, with 10 bases sitting between them. The CDR3 runs 14 residues. CDR3 protein: CASSGRGPNYGYTF. DNA for the CDR3: TGTGCCAGCAGTGGCAGGGGTCCTAACTATGGCTACACCTTC.

The chain joins TRBV4-1 to TRBJ2-7; D possibly corresponds to TRBD1 (6 bases). Germline V gene lookup returns CDR1 MGHRA and CDR2 YSYEKL. Trimming left V 2 bases short and J 2 bases short, with 13 bases between. This CDR3 has 15 residues. CDR3 sequence: CASSQTGTQAYEQYF. The CDR3 bases are TGCGCCAGCAGCCAAACCGGGACACAGGCCTACGAGCAGTACTTC.

The rearrangement uses TRBV5-6 and TRBJ2-7, with TRBD1 identical over 8 bases. This CDR3 contains 12 residues. Germline V gene lookup returns CDR1 SGHDT and CDR2 YYEEEE. Trimming removed 4 bases from V and 10 bases from J; junction bases left unmatched: 7. The CDR3 sequence is CASSRQGAVQYF. CDR3 coding DNA: TGTGCCAGCAGCCGTCAGGGGGCCGTTCAGTACTTC. Variable domain in full (rest from reference TRBV5-6 and TRBJ2-7): DAGVTQSPTHLIKTRGQQVTLRCSPKSGHDTVSWYQQALGQGPQFIFQYYEEEERQRGNFPDRFSGHQFPNYSSELNVNALLLGDSALYLCASSRQGAVQYFGPGTRLTVT.

The chain links TRBV19 to TRBJ1-1; D is uncertain. This CDR3 region has 13 residues. V gave up 7 bases and J gave up 0 bases, with 9 bases separating them. Germline CDR1 LNHDA, CDR2 SQIVND (reference sequence). The CDR3 nucleotides read TGTGCCAGTATTGGGCACTTGAACACTGAAGCTTTCTTT. Its protein is CASIGHLNTEAFF.

The V gene is TRBV12-3 or TRBV12-4, the J gene TRBJ2-7, with D maybe TRBD2 (6 bases). The V gene lost 4 bases and the J gene lost 3 bases, with 7 bases spanning the gap. This CDR3 is built from 12 residues. CDR3 protein: CASSSGVYEQYF. The DNA for the CDR3 is TGTGCCAGCAGTTCGGGAGTCTACGAGCAGTACTTC.

J is TRBJ2-6 and V is TRBV5-5; TRBD2 matches 10 bases. From germline, CDR1 is SGHKS and CDR2 YYEKEE (reference sequence). Unmatched junction bases numbered 5, after V lost 4 bases and J lost 1 base. There are 17 residues in the CDR3. The CDR3 nucleotides read TGTGCCAGCAGCGCAACTAGCGGGGTATCTGGGGCCAACGTCCTGACTTTC. The encoded protein is CASSATSGVSGANVLTF.

The chain employs TRBV19 and TRBJ1-6; D call uncertain. Trimming pared 4 bases from V and 10 bases from J, leaving 8 bases between. The germline gives CDR1 LNHDA, CDR2 SQIVND (reference sequence). This CDR3 has 12 amino acids. The DNA for the CDR3 is TGTGCCAGTAGTAACCGAGAGTCACCCCTCCACTTT. Its translation: CASSNRESPLHF.

The rearrangement joins TRBV6-5 to TRBJ2-7; 10 bases agree with TRBD2. Germline CDR1 MNHEY, CDR2 SVGAGI. CDR3 length: 14 amino acids. The V and J ends lost 10 bases and 2 bases, in that order; junction bases with no gene match: 8. CDR3 residues: CATLLTSGPYEQYF. The CDR3 DNA reads as TGTGCCACCCTATTGACTAGCGGGCCCTACGAGCAGTACTTC.

The genes are TRBV11-3 and TRBJ2-2; 8 bases are shared with TRBD2. CDR3 size: 16 residues. Germline V gives CDR1 SGHNT, CDR2 YENEEA. The V segment lost 4 bases and the J segment 4 bases; nucleotides outside the gene matches: 8. CDR3 DNA sequence: TGTGCCAGCAGCTCGGGGGGGGGCTCCTCCACCGGGGAGCTGTTTTTT. As protein: CASSSGGGSSTGELFF.

This clone has more than one count but fewer than ten. The rearrangement links TRBV30 to TRBJ1-2; no definite D call. CDR1 and CDR2 (germline): GTSNPN, SVGIG (reference sequence). CDR3 length: 13 residues. V dropped 2 bases and J dropped 0 bases, with 7 bases sitting between them. The CDR3 DNA reads TGTGCCTGGAGTCCGGGAACTAACTATGGCTACACCTTC. Amino acids: CAWSPGTNYGYTF.

This chain uses TRBV20-1 with TRBJ2-1; no clear D gene. In germline, CDR1 is DFQATT, CDR2 SNEGSKA (reference sequence). There are 10 residues in the CDR3. The V gene lost 6 bases and the J gene lost 6 bases, with 6 bases spanning the gap. This CDR3 reads CSATINEQFF. DNA for the CDR3: TGCAGTGCCACAATCAATGAGCAGTTCTTC.

This clone was recorded a few times. V is TRBV19 and J is TRBJ2-7; 8 bases match TRBD1. CDR1 is LNHDA and CDR2 is SQIVND in the germline V gene (reference sequence). This CDR3 has 15 amino acids. The ends lost 1 base at V and 2 bases at J; junction bases unmatched: 4. The CDR3 sequence: CASSIAGTGPYEQYF. As DNA, the CDR3 is TGTGCCAGTAGTATAGCCGGGACAGGACCCTACGAGCAGTACTTC.

This clone was recorded only once. The genes are TRBV5-5 and TRBJ1-2, with 10 positions matching TRBD1. Germline CDR1 reads SGHKS; CDR2 reads YYEKEE (reference sequence). The CDR3 has 14 residues. Trimming took 4 bases from V and 5 from J; bases not matched to a gene: 5. The CDR3 spells CASSGDRGWYGYTF. CDR3 coding DNA: TGTGCCAGCAGCGGGGACAGGGGATGGTATGGCTACACCTTC.

The rearrangement links TRBV3-1 (or the pseudogene TRBV3-2) to TRBJ2-2; perhaps TRBD2 as D (6 bases). The germline CDR1 and CDR2 sequences are LGHDT and YNNKEL (reference sequence). Trimming removed 5 bases from V and 6 bases from J, with 10 bases in between. CDR3 length: 13 residues. The CDR3 DNA is TGTGCCAGCAGCGCCCGGGGGTCCGGGGAGCTGTTTTTT. Residues: CASSARGSGELFF.

The chain employs TRBV19 and TRBJ2-5; TRBD2 might be the D (6 bases). Germline lookup yields CDR1 LNHDA and CDR2 SQIVND (reference sequence). The CDR3 loop spans 13 amino acids. Trimming pared 5 bases from V and 5 bases from J, leaving 12 bases between. CDR3 in amino acids: CASSWRERETQYF. CDR3 DNA: TGTGCCAGTAGTTGGAGGGAACGGGAGACCCAGTACTTC.